What follows is one T cell receptor (beta chain) and its context. What it binds is not known. The data were taken from a study of blood T cells in healthy people across ages. Study results and caveats: A strong correlation was seen between TCR beta diversity and naive T cell percentage.

A J-beta primer mix and a sample-barcoded 5' primer were used in a second PCR of roughly 7 to 12 cycles. Each cDNA was tagged by a template-switch adaptor containing 12 random nucleotides. TCRdb called the 5' RACE reads again in MiXCR, with one record for every CDR3 protein. Of over 600,000 distinct CDR3 sequences listed, about half are singletons. The germline CDR1 and CDR2 sequences are SEHNR and FQNEAQ (reference sequence). CDR3 size: 15 residues. The V and J ends lost 5 bases and 3 bases, in that order; junction bases with no gene match: 8. The TCR originated in a man aged 80 or over in good health. Specimen: blood. This chain connects TRBV7-9 to TRBJ2-3; 7 bases agree with TRBD2. This CDR3 is CASSLPAGVTDTQYF. DNA of the CDR3: TGTGCCAGCAGCCTCCCGGCGGGAGTAACAGATACGCAGTATTTT.